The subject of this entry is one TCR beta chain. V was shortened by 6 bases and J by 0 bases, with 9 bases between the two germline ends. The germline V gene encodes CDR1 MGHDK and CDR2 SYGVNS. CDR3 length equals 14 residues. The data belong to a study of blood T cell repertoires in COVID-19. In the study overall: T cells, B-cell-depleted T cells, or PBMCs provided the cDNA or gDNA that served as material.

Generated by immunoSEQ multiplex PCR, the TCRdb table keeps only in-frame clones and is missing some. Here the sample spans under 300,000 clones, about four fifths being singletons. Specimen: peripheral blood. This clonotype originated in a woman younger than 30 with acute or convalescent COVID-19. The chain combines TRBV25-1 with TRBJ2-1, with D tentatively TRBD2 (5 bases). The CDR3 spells CASSLASSYNEQFF. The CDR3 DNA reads TGTGCCAGCAGCCTAGCTTCCTCCTACAATGAGCAGTTCTTC.